This TCR beta chain was recovered during a study of shared clonotypes between healthy human individuals. Study-wide points: Represented diversity, genetic and exposure-history alike, was limited by few donors. Clonotypes shared by all four sorted-subset donors had higher generation probabilities than non-shared clonotypes. Naive subsets, compared against memory subsets, generally had larger estimated richness values.

Trimming took 3 bases from V and 1 from J; bases not matched to a gene: 3. This CDR3 region has 15 residues. Looked up from germline, CDR1 is LNHDA and CDR2 is SQIVND (reference sequence). Clones were read by immunoSEQ multiplex PCR, and TCRdb kept only the in-frame ones, dropping some. The table lists under 200,000 clones, over 80% of them singletons. About this clone itself: Its antigen is not known.

The sequenced material came from naive CD4+ T cells sorted from blood. Indicated subset: CD45RA+ positively selected. The chain combines TRBV19 with TRBJ2-7; TRBD1 aligns across 10 bases. The receptor was isolated from a woman under 40 in good health. The CDR3, as DNA: TGTGCCAGTAGTATGGGGGACAGGGGTTCCTACGAGCAGTACTTC. Its protein product is CASSMGDRGSYEQYF.